The sequence of this T cell receptor beta chain was determined in a study of vaccination and CD4 T cells after COVID-19. Only one count was recorded for this clonotype. The antigen is undetermined. Described treatment: approximately nine-day PBMC culture with coronavirus spike peptide pools or control peptides (ViraFEST assay). The germline V gene has CDR1 MDHEN and CDR2 SYDVKM. V lost 7 bases and J lost 0, with 16 bases in between. The length of the CDR3 is 17 residues. At the Johns Hopkins FTIC core, DNA taken from cultured CD4+ T cells was sequenced by way of the Oncomine TCR Beta short-read assay. From the PCR reads, TCRdb called clonotypes with MiXCR, one entry per CDR3 protein. The profile shows more than 7,000 distinct CDR3 sequences, around 55% of them singletons.

The chain carries TRBV28 and TRBJ2-6, with a weak D call TRBD1 (6 bases). The TCR sequence derives from a human donor with COVID-19. The specimen was cultured CD4+ T cells from blood, collected after SARS-CoV-2 vaccination. CDR3 coding DNA: TGTGCCAGCAAAGAGACAGGCCAGTACTCTGGGGCCAACGTCCTGACTTTC. Translation: CASKETGQYSGANVLTF.